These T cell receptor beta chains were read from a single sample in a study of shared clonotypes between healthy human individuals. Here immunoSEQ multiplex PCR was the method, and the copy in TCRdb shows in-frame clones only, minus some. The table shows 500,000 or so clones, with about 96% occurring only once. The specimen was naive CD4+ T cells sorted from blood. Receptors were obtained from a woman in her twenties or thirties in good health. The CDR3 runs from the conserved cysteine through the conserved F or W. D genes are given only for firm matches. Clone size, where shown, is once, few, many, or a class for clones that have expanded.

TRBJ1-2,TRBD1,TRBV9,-,TGTGCCAGCAGCGTAGGGCAGGGGGGAGTTTATGGCTACACCTTC,CASSVGQGGVYGYTF
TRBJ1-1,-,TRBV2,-,TGTGCCAGCAGTGATTCGGCGAACACTGAAGCTTTCTTT,CASSDSANTEAFF
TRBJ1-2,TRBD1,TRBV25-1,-,TGTGCCAGCAGGGATTCGAGGGGGCCCTATGGCTACACCTTC,CASRDSRGPYGYTF
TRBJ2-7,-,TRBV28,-,TGTGCCAGCAGGACCCCGGGCAGGGGAGTAAAGCAGTACTTC,CASRTPGRGVKQYF
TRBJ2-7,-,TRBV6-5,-,TGTGCCAGCGCCACCGGACAGTTCGCCTACGAGCAGTACTTC,CASATGQFAYEQYF
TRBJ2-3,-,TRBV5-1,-,TGCGCCAGCAGCTCACCCCGGGGGCGCGTCACAGATACGCAGTATTTT,CASSSPRGRVTDTQYF
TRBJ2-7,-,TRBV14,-,TGTGCCAGCAGCCAAACCTACGAGCAGTACTTC,CASSQTYEQYF
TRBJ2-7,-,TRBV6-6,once,TGTGCCAGCAGTTCCCCGGGGCGGGCGGCCTACGAGCAGTACTTC,CASSSPGRAAYEQYF
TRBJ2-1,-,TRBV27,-,TGTGCCAGCAGTCCAACGGTGGGCTCCTACAATGAGCAGTTCTTC,CASSPTVGSYNEQFF
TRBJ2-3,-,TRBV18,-,TGTGCCAGCTCACCACGGCAGGGGCTTACAGATACGCAGTATTTT,CASSPRQGLTDTQYF
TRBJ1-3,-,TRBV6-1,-,TGTGCCAGCAGTGAAGCGCGGCAGTACGGGTCTGGAAACACCATATATTTT,CASSEARQYGSGNTIYF
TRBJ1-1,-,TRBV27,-,TGTGCCAGCATCCAGTGGGGGGGCACTGAAGCTTTCTTT,CASIQWGGTEAFF
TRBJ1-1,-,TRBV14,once,TGTGCCAGCAGCCAAGGTGGCAGGGTGGCTTTCTTT,CASSQGGRVAFF
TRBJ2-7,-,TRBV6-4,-,TGTGCCAGCAGAAGGGGGGCTGACGGTGTGTACGAGCAGTACTTC,CASRRGADGVYEQYF
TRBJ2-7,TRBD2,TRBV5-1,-,TGCGCCAGCAGCCTCTTAGCGGGAGCGCCCTACGAGCAGTACTTC,CASSLLAGAPYEQYF
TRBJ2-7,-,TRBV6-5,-,TGTGCCAGCAGTTACTCCGCAGCGGTACGGGAGCAGTACTTC,CASSYSAAVREQYF